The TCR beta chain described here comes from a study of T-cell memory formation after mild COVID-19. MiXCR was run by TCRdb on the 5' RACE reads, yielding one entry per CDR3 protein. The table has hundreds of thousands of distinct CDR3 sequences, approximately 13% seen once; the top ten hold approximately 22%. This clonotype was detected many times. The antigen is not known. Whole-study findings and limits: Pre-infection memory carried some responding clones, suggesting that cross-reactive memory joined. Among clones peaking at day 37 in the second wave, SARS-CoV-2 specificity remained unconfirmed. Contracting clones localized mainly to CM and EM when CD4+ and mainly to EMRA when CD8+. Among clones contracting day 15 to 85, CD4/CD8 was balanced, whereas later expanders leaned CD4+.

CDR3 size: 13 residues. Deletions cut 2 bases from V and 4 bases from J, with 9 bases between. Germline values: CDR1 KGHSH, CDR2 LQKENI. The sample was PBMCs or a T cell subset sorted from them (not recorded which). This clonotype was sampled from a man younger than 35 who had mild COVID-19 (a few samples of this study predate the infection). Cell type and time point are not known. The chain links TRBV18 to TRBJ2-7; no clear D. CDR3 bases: TGTGCCAGCTCACCAGGGTTCGGATACGAGCAGTACTTC. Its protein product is CASSPGFGYEQYF.